This TCR beta chain comes out of a study of shared clonotypes between healthy human individuals. Study in general: A donor's plate count was three for CD4 naive and three for CD4 memory; CD8 naive had two and CD8 memory one. Study-wide findings and caveats: Naive subsets generally had larger estimated richness than memory subsets. A handful of donors showed sharing of about 4.8% of naive CD4 clonotypes.

A note on this clone: As yet, its antigen is unknown.

Germline V gene sequence: CDR1 MNHEY, CDR2 SVGAGI. This CDR3 has 13 residues. Trimming took off 0 bases at V and 5 bases at J, with 7 bases between the two ends. The table came from immunoSEQ multiplex PCR; TCRdb's copy has only in-frame clones and leaves some out. This table has 1.4 million or so clones, less than 99% appearing once. The receptor was derived from a man aged 25 to 40 in good health. The sequencing sample was made of naive CD4+ T cells sorted from blood. The subset is: CD45RA+ positively selected. The genes are TRBV6-5 and TRBJ1-1, with D unresolved. The CDR3 loop is CASSYSIGTEAFF. CDR3 coding DNA: TGTGCCAGCAGTTACTCGATCGGGACTGAAGCTTTCTTT.